A selection of T cell receptor beta chains follows, all from one sample in a study of OX40 agonist ivuxolimab in advanced cancers. TCRdb's table, derived via immunoSEQ multiplex PCR, lists solely in-frame clones and lacks some. The table shows 50,000 to 55,000 clones, with approximately 92% occurring only once. The sequenced sample was CD4+ or CD8+ T cells sorted from blood, obtained in a trial of the OX40 agonist ivuxolimab. The receptors derive from an adult with an advanced solid tumor such as melanoma, head and neck, liver or kidney cancer. Each CDR3 is given with its conserved first and last residue. The D gene is left open where the match is weak. For some rows the clone size is stated as once, few or many, or as a class when expanded; others skip it.

-	TRBV30	TRBJ2-7	-	CAFSRGEGRYEQYF	TGTGCCTTTTCCCGGGGCGAGGGTAGGTACGAGCAGTACTTC
-	TRBV7-3	TRBJ2-7	TRBD2	CASSRGTSGRDEQYF	TGTGCCAGCAGCCGAGGGACTAGCGGGAGAGATGAGCAGTACTTC
-	TRBV27	TRBJ2-3	-	CASRTGAHTQYF	TGTGCCAGCAGGACGGGCGCCCATACGCAGTATTTT
-	TRBV6-5	TRBJ1-4	TRBD1	CASSYTWTGAREKLFF	TGTGCCAGCAGTTACACCTGGACAGGGGCCCGCGAAAAACTGTTTTTT
-	TRBV28	TRBJ1-5	-	CASSRDGVVGNQPQHF	TGTGCCAGCAGTAGGGATGGGGTTGTGGGCAATCAGCCCCAGCATTTT
-	TRBV7-6	TRBJ2-3	-	CASSLVYGDTQYF	TGTGCCAGCAGCTTAGTTTATGGAGATACGCAGTATTTT
once	TRBV6-1	TRBJ1-5	TRBD1	CASSGQGHQPQHF	TGTGCCAGCAGTGGACAGGGCCATCAGCCCCAGCATTTT
once	TRBV7-8	TRBJ1-1	-	CASSTGQLYPLRAFF	TGTGCCAGCAGCACCGGACAGCTTTACCCCCTGAGAGCTTTCTTT
medium-sized	TRBV5-5	TRBJ2-2	-	CASSSIIGGRGELFF	TGTGCCAGCAGCTCTATCATCGGGGGGCGCGGGGAGCTGTTTTTT
-	TRBV2	TRBJ1-5	-	CASSYRMMSNQPQHF	TGTGCCAGCAGTTACAGGATGATGAGCAATCAGCCCCAGCATTTT
once	TRBV5-6	TRBJ2-5	-	CASSSVRGAQETQYF	TGTGCCAGCAGCTCTGTACGGGGGGCTCAAGAGACCCAGTACTTC
-	TRBV27	TRBJ2-7	TRBD1	CASSKTGGGLYEQYF	TGTGCCAGCAGCAAGACAGGGGGAGGGCTGTACGAGCAGTACTTC
-	TRBV6-6	TRBJ2-5	TRBD2	CASSYSRTSGGDTQYF	TGTGCCAGCAGTTACTCCAGGACTAGCGGGGGGGATACCCAGTACTTC
-	TRBV4-2	TRBJ1-5	TRBD1	CASSPDRAYQPQHF	TGTGCCAGCAGCCCTGACAGGGCGTATCAGCCCCAGCATTTT
-	TRBV19	TRBJ2-1	TRBD2	CASSLSTGLAGLNEQFF	TGTGCCAGTAGTTTGTCAACTGGACTAGCGGGATTGAATGAGCAGTTCTTC
-	TRBV2	TRBJ1-5	-	CASSEGGRSQPQHF	TGTGCCAGCAGTGAAGGGGGGAGGAGTCAGCCCCAGCATTTT
-	TRBV6-1	TRBJ1-1	-	CASSGTVNTEAFF	TGTGCCAGCAGTGGGACGGTGAACACTGAAGCTTTCTTT
-	TRBV15	TRBJ1-3	-	CATSRDPGSGNTIYF	TGTGCCACCAGCAGAGATCCCGGGTCTGGAAACACCATATATTTT
-	TRBV29-1	TRBJ2-7	TRBD1	CSVGQGRDEQYF	TGCAGCGTTGGACAGGGGCGGGACGAGCAGTACTTC
-	TRBV4-1	TRBJ2-3	-	CASSLDLSGASTDTQYF	TGCGCCAGCAGCCTGGACCTGAGTGGTGCTAGCACAGATACGCAGTATTTT
-	TRBV11-3	TRBJ2-6	-	CASSPDSGANVLTF	TGTGCCAGCAGCCCAGACTCTGGGGCCAACGTCCTGACTTTC
-	TRBV19	TRBJ1-2	TRBD1	CASIDRGDYGYTF	TGTGCCAGTATTGACAGGGGTGACTATGGCTACACCTTC
-	TRBV7-2	TRBJ2-2	-	CASRGGTPDTGELFF	TGTGCCAGCAGGGGAGGGACACCTGACACCGGGGAGCTGTTTTTT
once	TRBV15	TRBJ2-7	-	CATSRDPARAYEQYF	TGTGCCACCAGCAGAGATCCGGCGAGAGCCTACGAGCAGTACTTC
-	TRBV28	TRBJ2-7	TRBD2	CASRDGGGDEQYF	TGTGCCAGCAGAGACGGGGGGGGAGACGAGCAGTACTTC
-	TRBV6-1	TRBJ2-7	-	CASSTYYEQYF	TGTGCCAGCAGTACCTACTACGAGCAGTACTTC
-	TRBV28	TRBJ2-7	-	CASSSSTITYEQYF	-
-	TRBV21-1	TRBJ1-2	-	CASSKDPPVQGGYTF	TGTGCCAGCAGCAAAGACCCCCCTGTCCAAGGTGGCTACACCTTC
-	TRBV18	TRBJ2-3	TRBD2	CASSPLRGGTDTQYF	TGTGCCAGCTCACCCTTGCGGGGGGGAACAGATACGCAGTATTTT
few	TRBV28	TRBJ1-2	-	CASSLVETGLSGYTF	TGTGCCAGCAGCCTTGTTGAGACAGGTCTGTCTGGCTACACCTTC
-	TRBV6-6	TRBJ2-5	TRBD2	CASSLPLAGGQETQYF	TGTGCCAGCAGTCTCCCACTAGCGGGGGGCCAAGAGACCCAGTACTTC
-	TRBV28	TRBJ1-1	TRBD1	CASSQYGTENTEAFF	TGTGCCAGCAGCCAATACGGGACAGAGAACACTGAAGCTTTCTTT
once	TRBV7-8	TRBJ2-3	-	CASSLGIDTQYF	TGTGCCAGCAGCTTAGGGATTGATACGCAGTATTTT
-	TRBV11-2	TRBJ2-7	-	CASSLSGRVRGYEQYF	TGTGCCAGCAGCTTATCGGGACGCGTGAGGGGCTACGAGCAGTACTTC
-	TRBV11-2	TRBJ1-1	TRBD1	CASSLARDRGPAFF	TGTGCCAGCAGCTTAGCCCGTGACAGGGGGCCAGCTTTCTTT
-	TRBV6-1	TRBJ2-6	-	CASSDVVGGSGANVLTF	TGTGCCAGCAGTGACGTGGTGGGGGGCTCTGGGGCCAACGTCCTGACTTTC
-	TRBV12-5	TRBJ2-7	TRBD1	CASGQGAAYEQYF	TGTGCTAGTGGCCAGGGGGCGGCCTACGAGCAGTACTTC
-	TRBV15	TRBJ2-2	TRBD2	CATSRSTGTSGGRRTGELFF	TGTGCCACCAGCAGAAGCACCGGGACTAGCGGGGGGCGTCGCACCGGGGAGCTGTTTTTT
-	TRBV6-6	TRBJ1-3	-	CASSYSGHSGNTIYF	TGTGCCAGCAGTTATTCAGGGCACTCTGGAAACACCATATATTTT
-	TRBV29-1	TRBJ2-1	TRBD1	CSVEDRGRRSSYNEQFF	TGCAGCGTGGAAGACAGGGGGCGAAGGAGCTCCTACAATGAGCAGTTCTTC